This T cell receptor beta chain is from a study of identical twins. The study's findings and limits: The models systematically underestimated how much out-of-frame TCR alpha was shared in monozygotic twins. Zero-insertion analyses were open to partial confounding by invariant MAIT and iNKT cells. With abundant cord blood beta clonotypes, insertions were fewer; memory repertoires showed no such pattern.

It was template switching that added a universal primer site, and there were unique molecular identifiers on the cDNA. Via MiXCR, TCRdb re-called the 5' RACE reads, giving one row per CDR3 protein. The sample holds approximately 550,000 distinct CDR3 sequences, about a fifth seen once. To note about this clonotype: Its target is not known.

Looked up from germline, CDR1 is SGHRS and CDR2 is YFSETQ. The CDR3 totals 18 residues. With 5 bases removed from V and 5 bases from J, the gap between germline ends came to 23 bases. This same sample was also taken into another study, of yellow fever vaccine responses in identical twins.

The source is a woman younger than 35 in good health. This chain uses TRBV5-1 with TRBJ1-6; D gene ambiguous. Input material: CD4+ T cells sorted from blood. CDR3 sequence reads: CASRSSDAHGEHNSPLHF. The CDR3 region has the DNA TGCGCCAGCAGATCCTCCGACGCTCACGGGGAACATAATTCACCCCTCCACTTT.